There are a few counts of the clone carrying this T cell receptor (beta chain). Its antigen is not known. At one end the junction does not follow the germline gene, possibly because of a read error. Germline assignment: CDR1 SGDLS and CDR2 YYNGEE. This CDR3 region has 15 residues. For the second PCR, which ran for about 7 to 12 cycles, a sample-barcoded 5' primer and a J-beta primer mix were used. From the 5' RACE reads, TCRdb called clonotypes with MiXCR, one entry per CDR3 protein. Seen here are around 1,600,000 distinct CDR3 sequences, approximately 43% observed once, and the top ten hold just over 4%. The data were obtained in a study of blood T cells in healthy people across ages. Points from the study as a whole: Naive CD4+ cell counts and diversity both ran higher in long-lived than in aged donors.

This rearrangement joins TRBV9 to TRBJ2-1, with D unresolved. The source material was blood. The source is a woman between 18 and 29 years old in good health. CDR3 sequence reads: CASSPLGPMYNEQFF. CDR3 bases: TGTGCAAGCAGCCCCCTGGGTCCTATGTACAATGAGCAGTTCTTC.